This TCR beta chain came from a study of shared clonotypes between healthy human individuals. Each subset's genomic DNA was split evenly across several immunoSEQ plates. Profiling relied on immunoSEQ multiplex PCR, and the TCRdb table lists in-frame clones only, not all of them. The sample has more than 900,000 clones, 75% to 80% seen once; the top ten hold 0.61%. The CDR3 has 16 residues. V shed 1 base and J 6 bases; nucleotides not matched to a gene: 7. The germline V gene has CDR1 SEHNR and CDR2 FQNEAQ (reference sequence). The chain carries TRBV7-9 and TRBJ2-1; 9 bases match TRBD2. The sequencing input was memory CD4+ T cells from PBMCs. Noted subset: CD45RA-negative fraction. The origin of this receptor is a man between 18 and 29 years old in good health. Some clones in this sample may be carry-over from other donors' samples. The CDR3: CASSLGAGGNLNEQFF. The CDR3 DNA is TGTGCCAGCAGCTTAGGCGCGGGAGGGAACCTCAATGAGCAGTTCTTC.